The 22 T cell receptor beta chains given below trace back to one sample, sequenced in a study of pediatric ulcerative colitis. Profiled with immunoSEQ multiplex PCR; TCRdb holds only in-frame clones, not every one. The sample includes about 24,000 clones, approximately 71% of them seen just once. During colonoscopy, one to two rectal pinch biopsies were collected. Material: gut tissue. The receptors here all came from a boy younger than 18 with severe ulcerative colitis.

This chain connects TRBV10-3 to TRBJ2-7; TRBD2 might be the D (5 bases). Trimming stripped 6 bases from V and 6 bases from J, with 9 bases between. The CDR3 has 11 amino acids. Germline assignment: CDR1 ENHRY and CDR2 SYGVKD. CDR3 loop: CAIRGTSEQYF. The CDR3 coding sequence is TGTGCCATCAGGGGCACTAGCGAGCAGTACTTC.

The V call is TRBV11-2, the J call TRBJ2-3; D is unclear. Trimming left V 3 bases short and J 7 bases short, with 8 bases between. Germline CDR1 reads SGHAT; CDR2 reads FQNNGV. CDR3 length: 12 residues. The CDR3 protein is CASSFYPHTQYF. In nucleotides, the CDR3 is TGTGCCAGCAGCTTTTACCCGCATACGCAGTATTTT.

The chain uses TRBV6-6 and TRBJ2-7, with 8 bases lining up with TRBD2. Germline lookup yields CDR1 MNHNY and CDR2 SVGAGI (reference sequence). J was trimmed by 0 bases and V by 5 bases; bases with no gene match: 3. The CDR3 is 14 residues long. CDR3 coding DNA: TGTGCCAGCAGTCCCGGGACTAGCTCCTACGAGCAGTACTTC. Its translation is CASSPGTSSYEQYF.

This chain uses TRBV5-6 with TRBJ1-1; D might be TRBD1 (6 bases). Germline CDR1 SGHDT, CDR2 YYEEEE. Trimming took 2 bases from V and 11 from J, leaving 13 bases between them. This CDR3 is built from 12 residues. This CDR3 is CASSLIEGGAFF. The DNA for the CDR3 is TGTGCCAGCAGCTTAATTGAAGGGGGGGCTTTCTTT.

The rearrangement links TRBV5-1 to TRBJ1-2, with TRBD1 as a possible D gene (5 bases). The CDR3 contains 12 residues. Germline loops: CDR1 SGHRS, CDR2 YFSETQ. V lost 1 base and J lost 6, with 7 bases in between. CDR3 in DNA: TGCGCCAGCAGCTTGTCCAGGGATGGCTACACCTTC. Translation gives CASSLSRDGYTF.

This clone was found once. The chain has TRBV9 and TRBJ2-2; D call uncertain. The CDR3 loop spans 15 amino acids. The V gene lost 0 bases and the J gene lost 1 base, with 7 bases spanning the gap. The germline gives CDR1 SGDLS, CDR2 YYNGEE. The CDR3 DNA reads TGTGCCAGCAGCGTAGCGGGCGAGAACACCGGGGAGCTGTTTTTT. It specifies CASSVAGENTGELFF.

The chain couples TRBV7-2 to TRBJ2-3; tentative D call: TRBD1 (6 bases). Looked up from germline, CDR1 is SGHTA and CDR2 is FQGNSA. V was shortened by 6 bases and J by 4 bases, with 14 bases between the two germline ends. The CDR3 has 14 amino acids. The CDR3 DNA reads TGTGCCAGCAGATGGCAGGGGCGTGCAGATACGCAGTATTTT. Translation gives CASRWQGRADTQYF.

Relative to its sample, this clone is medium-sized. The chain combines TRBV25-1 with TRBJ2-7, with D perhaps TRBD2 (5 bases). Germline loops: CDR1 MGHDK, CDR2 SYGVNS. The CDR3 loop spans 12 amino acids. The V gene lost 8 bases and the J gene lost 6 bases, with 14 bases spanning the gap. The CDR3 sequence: CASGGLGGEQYF. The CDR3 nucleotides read TGTGCCAGCGGAGGACTCGGAGGCGAGCAGTACTTC.

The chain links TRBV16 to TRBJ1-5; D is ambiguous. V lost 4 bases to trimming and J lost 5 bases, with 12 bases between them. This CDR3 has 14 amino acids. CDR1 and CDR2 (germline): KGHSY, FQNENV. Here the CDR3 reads CASSLSGHYQPQHF. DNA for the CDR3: TGTGCCAGCAGCCTTTCGGGCCACTATCAGCCCCAGCATTTT.

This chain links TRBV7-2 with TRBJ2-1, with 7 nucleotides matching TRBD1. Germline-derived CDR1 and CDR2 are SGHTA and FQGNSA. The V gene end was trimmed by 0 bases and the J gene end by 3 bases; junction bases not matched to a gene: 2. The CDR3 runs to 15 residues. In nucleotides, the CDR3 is TGTGCCAGCAGCTTAGCGCAGGGGGTCTACAATGAGCAGTTCTTC. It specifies CASSLAQGVYNEQFF.

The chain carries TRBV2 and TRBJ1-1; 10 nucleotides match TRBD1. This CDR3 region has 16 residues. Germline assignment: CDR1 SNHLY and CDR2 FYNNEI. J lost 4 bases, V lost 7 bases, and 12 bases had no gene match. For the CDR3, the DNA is TGTGCCAGCACACTGGGACAGGGGAACACGGGCACTGAAGCTTTCTTT. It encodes CASTLGQGNTGTEAFF.

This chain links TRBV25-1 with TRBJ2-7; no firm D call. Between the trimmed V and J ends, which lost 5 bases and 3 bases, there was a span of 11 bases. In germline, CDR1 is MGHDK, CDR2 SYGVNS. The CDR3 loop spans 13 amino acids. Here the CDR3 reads CASSYNSFYEQYF. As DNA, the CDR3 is TGTGCCAGCAGTTACAACAGCTTCTACGAGCAGTACTTC.

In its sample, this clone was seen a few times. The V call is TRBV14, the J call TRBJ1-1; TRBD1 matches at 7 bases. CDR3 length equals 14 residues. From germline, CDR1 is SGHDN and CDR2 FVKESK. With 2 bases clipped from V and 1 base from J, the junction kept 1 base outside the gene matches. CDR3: CASSQRTGNTEAFF. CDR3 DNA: TGTGCCAGCAGCCAAAGGACAGGGAACACTGAAGCTTTCTTT.

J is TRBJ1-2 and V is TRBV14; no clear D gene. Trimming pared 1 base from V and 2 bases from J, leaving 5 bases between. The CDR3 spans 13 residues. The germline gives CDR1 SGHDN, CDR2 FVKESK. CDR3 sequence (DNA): TGTGCCAGCAGCCAAGTCAGAAACTATGGCTACACCTTC. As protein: CASSQVRNYGYTF.

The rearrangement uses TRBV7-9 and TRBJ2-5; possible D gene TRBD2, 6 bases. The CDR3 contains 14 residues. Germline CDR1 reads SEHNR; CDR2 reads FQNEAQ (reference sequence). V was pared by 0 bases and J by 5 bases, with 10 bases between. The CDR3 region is CASSLALGRETQYF. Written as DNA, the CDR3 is TGTGCCAGCAGCTTAGCGCTGGGGAGGGAGACCCAGTACTTC.

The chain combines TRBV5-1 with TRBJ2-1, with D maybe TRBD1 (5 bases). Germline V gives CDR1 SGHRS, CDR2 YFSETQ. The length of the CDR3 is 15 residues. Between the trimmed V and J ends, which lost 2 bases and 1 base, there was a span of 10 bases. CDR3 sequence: CASSLGVVSYNEQFF. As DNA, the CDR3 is TGCGCCAGCAGCTTAGGGGTAGTGTCCTACAATGAGCAGTTCTTC.

In DNA, the CDR3 is TGTGCCAGCAGCGAAGGGACTACCTCTTACTACAATGAGCAGTTCTTC. Amino acid sequence: CASSEGTTSYYNEQFF. This chain connects TRBV11-2 to TRBJ2-1; 7 nucleotides line up with TRBD2. The junction had 10 bases not matched to a gene; V was cut back by 5 bases and J by 3 bases. Per the germline V gene, CDR1 is SGHAT and CDR2 is FQNNGV. The CDR3 has 16 amino acids.

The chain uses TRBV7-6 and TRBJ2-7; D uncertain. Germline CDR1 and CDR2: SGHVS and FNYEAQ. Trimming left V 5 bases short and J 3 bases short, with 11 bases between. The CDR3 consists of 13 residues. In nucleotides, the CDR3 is TGTGCCAGCAGCCCAGAACTCAACTACGAGCAGTACTTC. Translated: CASSPELNYEQYF. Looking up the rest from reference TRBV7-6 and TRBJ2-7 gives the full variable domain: GAGVSQSPRYKVTKRGQDVALRCDPISGHVSLYWYRQALGQGPEFLTYFNYEAQQDKSGLPNDRFSAERPEGSISTLTIQRTEQRDSAMYRCASSPELNYEQYFGPGTRLTVT.

CDR3 nucleotide sequence: TGCGCCAGCAGCGGGATAACTAGCGGGAGGGCCATTAGCGGAGCCTACAATGAGCAGTTCTTC. Encoded protein: CASSGITSGRAISGAYNEQFF. This rearrangement joins TRBV5-1 to TRBJ2-1; 13 bases align to TRBD2. From germline, CDR1 is SGHRS and CDR2 YFSETQ. Trimming at V came to 4 bases and at J to 2 bases, leaving 18 bases not matched to a gene. This CDR3 contains 21 residues.

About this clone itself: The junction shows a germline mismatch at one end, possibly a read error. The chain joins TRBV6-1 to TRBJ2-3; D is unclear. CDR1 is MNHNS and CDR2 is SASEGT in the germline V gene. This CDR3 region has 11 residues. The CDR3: CASSEAVWPIF. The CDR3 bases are TGTGCCAGCAGTGAAGCAGTCTGGCCGATTTTT.

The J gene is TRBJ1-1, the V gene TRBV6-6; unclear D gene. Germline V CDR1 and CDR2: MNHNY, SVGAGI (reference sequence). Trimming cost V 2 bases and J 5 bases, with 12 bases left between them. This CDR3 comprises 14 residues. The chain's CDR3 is CASSYIEVLTEAFF. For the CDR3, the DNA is TGTGCCAGCAGTTACATCGAGGTACTAACTGAAGCTTTCTTT.

The CDR3 region is CASRPGQEGKLFF. DNA for the CDR3: TGTGCCAGCAGGCCGGGACAGGAAGGAAAACTGTTTTTT. The chain employs TRBV7-9 and TRBJ1-4; 8 bases agree with TRBD1. This CDR3 has 13 residues. Trimming removed 6 bases from V and 10 bases from J; junction bases left unmatched: 7. Germline CDR1 SEHNR, CDR2 FQNEAQ (reference sequence).